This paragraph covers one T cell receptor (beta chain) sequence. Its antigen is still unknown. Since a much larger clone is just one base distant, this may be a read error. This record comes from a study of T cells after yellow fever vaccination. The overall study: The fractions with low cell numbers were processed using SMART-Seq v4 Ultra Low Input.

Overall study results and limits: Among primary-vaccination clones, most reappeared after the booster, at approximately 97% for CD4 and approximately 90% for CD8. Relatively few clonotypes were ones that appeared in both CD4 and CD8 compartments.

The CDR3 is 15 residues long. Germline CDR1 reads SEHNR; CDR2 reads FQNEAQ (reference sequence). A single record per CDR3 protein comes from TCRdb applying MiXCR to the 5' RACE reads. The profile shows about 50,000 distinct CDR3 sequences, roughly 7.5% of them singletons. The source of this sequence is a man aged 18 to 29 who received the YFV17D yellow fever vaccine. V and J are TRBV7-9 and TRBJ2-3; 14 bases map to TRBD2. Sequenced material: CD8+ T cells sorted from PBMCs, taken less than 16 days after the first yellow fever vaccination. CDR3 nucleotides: TGTGTCAGCGGGGGACTAGCGGGGGTGGCAGATACGCAGTATTTT. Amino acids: CVSGGLAGVADTQYF.